This record covers a single T cell receptor (beta chain). The target antigen is unknown. Extraction also yielded germline DNA, while blood RNA was obtained from unsorted whole blood. This record belongs to a study of tumor-infiltrating lymphocytes in primary liver carcinoma. Across the study: Surgical resection treated primary liver carcinoma in the patients. There were tumors of stage T1-T3 N0M0, each 4.2 to 10 cm across.

The investigators made TCR beta cDNA from roughly 460 ng total RNA, using a constant-region primer. Libraries for TCR beta were built through three nested multiplex PCR rounds, which together made up a slightly modified ARM-PCR procedure. For around 10 cycles apiece, the opening two PCR rounds ran with TRBV1-TRBV30 forward primers and a C-beta reverse primer. TCRdb re-analysed the multiplex PCR reads in MiXCR, keeping a single row per CDR3 protein. The table shows some 190,000 distinct CDR3 sequences, with roughly 60% occurring only once. General study points: CD4+ and CD8+ repertoires could not be compared in these unsorted bulk samples. Lesser overlap characterized tumor-adjacent and tumor-blood pairs relative to tumor region pairs.

The V end was cut by 4 bases, the J end by 4 bases, with 6 bases between. The CDR3 has 12 residues. The germline V gene has CDR1 SGHAT and CDR2 FQNNGV. Specimen: peripheral blood. This chain uses TRBV11-2 with TRBJ2-3; D gene uncertain. The receptor's source is a man between 40 and 49 years old with primary liver carcinoma and hepatitis B virus infection. For the CDR3, the DNA is TGTGCCAGCAGCTCATGGGCAGATACGCAGTATTTT. Protein: CASSSWADTQYF.